The clone carrying this T cell receptor (beta chain) was seen once. The data originate from a study of TIL therapy for anti-PD-1-resistant metastatic lung cancer. Looking at the study overall: Patients had a median age of approximately 56 years (range about 35-80).

Time point denoted: pre-treatment sample, taken before nivolumab and TIL therapy. Enrollment ran from October 2017 to early 2020. The immunoSEQ assay was v3. Sequencing was performed with immunoSEQ multiplex PCR; in TCRdb, only in-frame clones are kept and a portion is missing. The top ten hold 4% to 6% of the sample, which has about 46,000 clones, 80% to 90% seen once. V shed 0 bases, J shed 5 bases, and the junction held 4 bases outside the gene matches. The CDR3 sequence is 14 residues long. Germline lookup yields CDR1 SGHRS and CDR2 YFSETQ. This sequence originates from a person between 25 and 79 years old with non-small cell lung cancer. Source: blood, taken at baseline. V gene TRBV5-1 combines with J gene TRBJ2-5; 7 bases are a match to TRBD1. The CDR3 loop reads CASSLGTGRETQYF. CDR3 sequence (DNA): TGCGCCAGCAGCTTGGGGACAGGTCGGGAGACCCAGTACTTC.